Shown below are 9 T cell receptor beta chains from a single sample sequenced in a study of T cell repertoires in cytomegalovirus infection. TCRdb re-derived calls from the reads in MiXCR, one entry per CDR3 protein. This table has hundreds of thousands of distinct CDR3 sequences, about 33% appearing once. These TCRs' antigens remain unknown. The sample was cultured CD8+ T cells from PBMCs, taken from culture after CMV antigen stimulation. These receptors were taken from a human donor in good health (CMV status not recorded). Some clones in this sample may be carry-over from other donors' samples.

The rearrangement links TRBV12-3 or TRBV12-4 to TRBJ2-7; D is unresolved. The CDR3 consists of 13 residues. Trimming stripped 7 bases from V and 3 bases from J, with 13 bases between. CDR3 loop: CASNSSRDYEQYF. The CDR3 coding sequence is TGTGCCAGCAATTCCAGCCGAGACTACGAGCAGTACTTC.

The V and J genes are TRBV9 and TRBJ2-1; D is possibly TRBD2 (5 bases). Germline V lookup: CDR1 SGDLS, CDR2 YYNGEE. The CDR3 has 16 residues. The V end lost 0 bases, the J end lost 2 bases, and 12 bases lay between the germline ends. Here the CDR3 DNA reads TGTGCCAGCAGCGTAGGCCTAGCCTTACCCTACAATGAGCAGTTCTTC. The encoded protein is CASSVGLALPYNEQFF.

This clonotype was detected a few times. The CDR3 bases are TGTGCCAGCACCTACGGTGCAGGGGCTAACTATGGCTACACCTTC. Translating gives CASTYGAGANYGYTF. The chain carries TRBV6-5 and TRBJ1-2; weak D call: TRBD1 (6 bases). CDR1 and CDR2 (germline): MNHEY, SVGAGI. The CDR3 is made up of 15 amino acids. V lost 7 bases, J lost 0 bases, and 15 bases lay in between.

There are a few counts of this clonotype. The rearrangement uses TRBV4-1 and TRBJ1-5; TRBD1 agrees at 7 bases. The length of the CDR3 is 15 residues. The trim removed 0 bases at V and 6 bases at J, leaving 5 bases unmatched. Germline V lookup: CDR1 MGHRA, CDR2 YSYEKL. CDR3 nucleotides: TGCGCCAGCAGCCAAGATGGAGGGGGCGGTCAGCCCCAGCATTTT. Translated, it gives CASSQDGGGGQPQHF.

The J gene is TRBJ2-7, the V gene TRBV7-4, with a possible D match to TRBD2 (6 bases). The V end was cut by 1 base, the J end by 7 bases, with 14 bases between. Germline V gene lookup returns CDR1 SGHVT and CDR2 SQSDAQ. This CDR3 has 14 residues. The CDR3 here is CASSLGGTHKEQYV. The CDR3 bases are TGTGCCAGCAGCTTAGGGGGGACTCATAAGGAGCAGTACGTC.

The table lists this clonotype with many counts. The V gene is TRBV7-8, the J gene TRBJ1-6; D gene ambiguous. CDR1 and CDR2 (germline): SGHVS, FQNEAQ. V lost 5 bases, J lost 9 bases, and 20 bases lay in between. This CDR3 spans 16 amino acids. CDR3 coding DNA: TGTGCCAGCAGCCGAGGTTGGCAGGAGGATCGTTCACCCCTCCACTTT. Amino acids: CASSRGWQEDRSPLHF.

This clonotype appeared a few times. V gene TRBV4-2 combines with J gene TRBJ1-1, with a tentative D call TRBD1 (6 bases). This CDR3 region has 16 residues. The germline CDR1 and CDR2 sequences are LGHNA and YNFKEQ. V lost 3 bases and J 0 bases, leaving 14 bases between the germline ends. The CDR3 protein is CASSHLTQGLNTEAFF. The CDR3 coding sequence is TGTGCCAGCAGCCACCTAACACAGGGCCTGAACACTGAAGCTTTCTTT.

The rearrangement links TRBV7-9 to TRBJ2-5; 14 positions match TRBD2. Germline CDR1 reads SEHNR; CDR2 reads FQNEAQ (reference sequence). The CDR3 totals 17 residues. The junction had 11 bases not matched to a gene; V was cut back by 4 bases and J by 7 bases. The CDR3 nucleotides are TGTGCCAGCAGCTCCGGACTAGCGGGGGGCTCTGAGGGGACCCAGTACTTC. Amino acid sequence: CASSSGLAGGSEGTQYF.

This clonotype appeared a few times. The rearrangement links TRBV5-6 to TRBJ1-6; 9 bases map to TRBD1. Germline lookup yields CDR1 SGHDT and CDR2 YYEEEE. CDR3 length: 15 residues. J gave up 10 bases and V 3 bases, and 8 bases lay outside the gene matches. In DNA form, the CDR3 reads TGTGCCAGCAGCTCCGGGACAGGGTCTATGTCACCCCTCCACTTT. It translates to CASSSGTGSMSPLHF.